A single sample gave rise to the 5 T cell receptor beta chains below, sequenced in a study of CD8+ T cells in alopecia areata. cDNA prepared by RNA extraction and subsequent reverse transcription served as the template for sequencing. Generated by immunoSEQ multiplex PCR, the TCRdb table keeps only in-frame clones and is missing some. The sample records 100,000 to 150,000 clones, under 40% being singletons. Material: CD4+ T cells sorted from blood. These receptors originate from a human donor with alopecia areata.

Details on this clone: The sample holds other DNA sequences that translate to the same CDR3. This chain joins TRBV9 and TRBJ2-5, with TRBD2 as a possible D gene (6 bases). Trimming cost V 2 bases and J 2 bases, with 7 bases left between them. Germline V gene sequence: CDR1 SGDLS, CDR2 YYNGEE. The CDR3 length is 13 residues. CDR3 in DNA: TGTGCCAGCAGCGTCGGGGGTCAAGAGACCCAGTACTTC. This translates into CASSVGGQETQYF.

The rearrangement uses TRBV29-1 and TRBJ1-2; D perhaps matches TRBD1 (5 bases). V lost 2 bases and J lost 8, with 12 bases in between. The CDR3 has 12 residues. CDR1 and CDR2 (germline): SQVTM, ANQGSEA. CDR3 DNA sequence: TGCAGCGTTGAATCGGGGGGAAGCGGCTACACCTTC. This sequence encodes CSVESGGSGYTF.

This clone was seen more than once but under ten times. This sequence joins TRBV20-1 and TRBJ2-3; D is ambiguous. This CDR3 has 10 residues. CDR1 is DFQATT, CDR2 SNEGSKA, per germline (reference sequence). The ends were cut back, 5 bases at V and 7 bases at J, with 7 bases in the middle. The CDR3 nucleotides read TGCAGTGCTCTCGGCTATACGCAGTATTTT. Its translation is CSALGYTQYF.

This rearrangement joins TRBV5-1 to TRBJ2-1; 7 bases are shared with TRBD2. After removal of 3 bases from V and 4 bases from J, the junction contained 7 bases not matched to a gene. This CDR3 has 15 residues. Germline assignment: CDR1 SGHRS and CDR2 YFSETQ. CDR3 loop: CASSSGGESYNEQFF. In DNA form, the CDR3 reads TGCGCCAGCAGCTCTGGGGGGGAGTCGTACAATGAGCAGTTCTTC.

V and J are TRBV23-1 and TRBJ2-2; no reliable D call. TRBV23-1 is an open reading frame, and its role is uncertain. Trimming removed 1 base from V and 0 bases from J, with 18 bases in between. The length of the CDR3 is 19 residues. The CDR3 loop is CASSQCRSETGANTGELFF. The CDR3 region has the DNA TGCGCCAGCAGTCAATGTCGATCAGAGACTGGCGCGAACACCGGGGAGCTGTTTTTT.